The clone carrying this TCR beta chain showed up many times. Its antigen remains unidentified. The sample is drawn from a study of Graves' ophthalmopathy and Graves' hyperthyroidism. The wider study: Untreated patients at initial diagnosis provided peripheral blood.

TCR beta CDR3 amplification used RNA transcripts. RT-PCR in the first round used HTBI primers; a second-round multiplex PCR followed. Via MiXCR, TCRdb re-called the multiplex PCR reads, giving one row per CDR3 protein. The sample lists a few hundred thousand distinct CDR3 sequences, about 16% seen once, with 1.5% to 2% in the top ten. Study results and limitations: Most expanded thyroid clonotypes above 0.001 frequency also appeared in blood.

Presentation of ophthalmopathy in the donors involved moderate-to-severe activity, CAS ≥3, NOSPECS ≥4 and a duration under 3 months. Exclusion criteria comprised other autoimmune diseases, uncontrolled infections, pregnancy or lactation in patients. Germline values: CDR1 MNHNS, CDR2 SASEGT. The V and J ends lost 5 bases and 8 bases, in that order; junction bases with no gene match: 8. This CDR3 spans 14 amino acids. The receptor's source is a woman younger than 35 with Graves' ophthalmopathy. The gene calls are TRBV6-1 and TRBJ1-3, with 8 bases fitting TRBD1. Sequencing was performed on peripheral blood. The CDR3 is CASSPDRERYTIYF. The CDR3 nucleotides are TGTGCCAGCAGTCCGGACAGGGAGAGATACACCATATATTTT.